This is a list of T cell receptor beta chains from one sample in a study of early T cells in non-severe SARS-CoV-2 infection. TCRdb used MiXCR to reprocess the 5' RACE reads, holding one entry per CDR3 protein. The table includes some 50,000 distinct CDR3 sequences, approximately 10% detected once. The specimen comprised whole blood, sampled at baseline. Every receptor here comes from an adult who was a healthcare worker with PCR-confirmed SARS-CoV-2 infection or an uninfected control (not recorded which). CDR3s include the opening cysteine and the closing phenylalanine or tryptophan. The order of the fields is CDR3 protein, CDR3 DNA, clone size, J gene, V gene, D gene. The D gene is left open where the match is weak. Size is stated for part of the rows, as once, few or many counts, or as a class when the clone is expanded.

cdr3_aa: CASSVGPDTRSNQPQHF
cdr3_nt: TGTGCCAGCAGCGTAGGTCCGGACACAAGGAGCAATCAGCCCCAGCATTTT
clone_size: few
j_call: TRBJ1-5
v_call: TRBV9
d_call: -

cdr3_aa: CASSSPGLAVYEQYF
cdr3_nt: TGTGCCAGCAGCTCACCGGGACTAGCGGTCTACGAGCAGTACTTC
clone_size: few
j_call: TRBJ2-7
v_call: TRBV7-2
d_call: TRBD2

cdr3_aa: CASSLVVAGVPDF
cdr3_nt: TGCGCCAGCAGCTTGGTGGTAGCGGGAGTCCCGGACTTC
clone_size: -
j_call: TRBJ2-7
v_call: TRBV5-1
d_call: TRBD2

cdr3_aa: CASSLGLAFDTQYF
cdr3_nt: TGTGCCAGCAGCTTAGGACTAGCGTTTGATACGCAGTATTTT
clone_size: few
j_call: TRBJ2-3
v_call: TRBV7-3
d_call: TRBD2

cdr3_aa: CASSLQGARYEQYF
cdr3_nt: TGTGCCAGCAGCCTACAGGGGGCAAGGTACGAGCAGTACTTC
clone_size: few
j_call: TRBJ2-7
v_call: TRBV6-5
d_call: TRBD1

cdr3_aa: CASSSASLSTDTQYF
cdr3_nt: TGTGCCAGCAGTTCGGCTAGCTTGAGCACAGATACGCAGTATTTT
clone_size: -
j_call: TRBJ2-3
v_call: TRBV6-6
d_call: -

cdr3_aa: CASRAGGSYNEQFF
cdr3_nt: TGTGCCAGCCGAGCGGGGGGATCCTACAATGAGCAGTTCTTC
clone_size: many
j_call: TRBJ2-1
v_call: TRBV2
d_call: TRBD2

cdr3_aa: CASSVVGGFPTTQYF
cdr3_nt: TGTGCCAGCAGCGTAGTGGGCGGGTTTCCTACTACGCAGTATTTT
clone_size: few
j_call: TRBJ2-3
v_call: TRBV9
d_call: -

cdr3_aa: CASSLNRGPRNSPLHF
cdr3_nt: TGTGCCAGCAGCTTGAACAGGGGCCCACGAAATTCACCCCTCCACTTT
clone_size: few
j_call: TRBJ1-6
v_call: TRBV5-8
d_call: TRBD1

cdr3_aa: CASSFGPAGAIEQYF
cdr3_nt: TGTGCCAGCAGCTTTGGGCCAGCGGGAGCGATTGAGCAGTACTTC
clone_size: many
j_call: TRBJ2-7
v_call: TRBV11-2
d_call: TRBD2

cdr3_aa: CASSFRGTVSYEQYF
cdr3_nt: TGTGCCAGCAGCTTTCGAGGGACAGTCTCCTACGAGCAGTACTTC
clone_size: few
j_call: TRBJ2-7
v_call: TRBV28
d_call: TRBD1

cdr3_aa: CASSGGARAGELFF
cdr3_nt: TGTGCCAGTAGCGGGGGGGCCCGCGCCGGGGAGCTGTTTTTT
clone_size: few
j_call: TRBJ2-2
v_call: TRBV19
d_call: TRBD2

cdr3_aa: CASSFGTSGDSYEQYF
cdr3_nt: TGTGCCAGCAGTTTCGGAACCAGCGGGGACTCCTACGAGCAGTACTTC
clone_size: -
j_call: TRBJ2-7
v_call: TRBV7-8
d_call: TRBD2

cdr3_aa: CASRYERFRGQGNDGYTF
cdr3_nt: TGTGCCAGCAGATACGAACGGTTTCGAGGACAGGGCAATGATGGCTACACCTTC
clone_size: few
j_call: TRBJ1-2
v_call: TRBV6-5
d_call: TRBD1

cdr3_aa: CASSFPAGRTEAFF
cdr3_nt: TGTGCCAGTAGTTTCCCGGCGGGTAGGACTGAAGCTTTCTTT
clone_size: -
j_call: TRBJ1-1
v_call: TRBV19
d_call: -

cdr3_aa: CASGPIAGGGTGELFF
cdr3_nt: TGTGCCAGCGGTCCAATTGCAGGGGGCGGCACCGGGGAGCTGTTTTTT
clone_size: many
j_call: TRBJ2-2
v_call: TRBV12-3/TRBV12-4
d_call: TRBD1

cdr3_aa: CASNGGKGNQPQHF
cdr3_nt: TGTGCCAGCAATGGGGGCAAGGGGAATCAGCCCCAGCATTTT
clone_size: -
j_call: TRBJ1-5
v_call: TRBV2
d_call: -

cdr3_aa: CASSRRGAANSPLHF
cdr3_nt: TGTGCCAGCAGCCGGAGGGGGGCGGCTAATTCACCCCTCCACTTT
clone_size: -
j_call: TRBJ1-6
v_call: TRBV7-6
d_call: -

cdr3_aa: CASSRTGGGETQYF
cdr3_nt: TGTGCCAGCAGCCGAACGGGGGGCGGAGAGACCCAGTACTTC
clone_size: many
j_call: TRBJ2-5
v_call: TRBV7-3
d_call: -

cdr3_aa: CASSESQPQHF
cdr3_nt: TGCGCCAGCAGTGAGAGCCAGCCCCAGCATTTT
clone_size: many
j_call: TRBJ1-5
v_call: TRBV10-1
d_call: -

cdr3_aa: CASTSNGANVLTF
cdr3_nt: TGTGCCAGCACATCGAACGGGGCCAACGTCCTGACTTTC
clone_size: many
j_call: TRBJ2-6
v_call: TRBV6-1
d_call: -

cdr3_aa: CASSLYGEYTGELFF
cdr3_nt: TGTGCCAGCAGCTTATACGGGGAGTACACCGGGGAGCTGTTTTTT
clone_size: -
j_call: TRBJ2-2
v_call: TRBV11-1
d_call: -

cdr3_aa: CASSPLLTGSEQYF
cdr3_nt: TGTGCCAGCAGTCCCCTGTTGACAGGGAGTGAGCAGTACTTC
clone_size: -
j_call: TRBJ2-7
v_call: TRBV6-1
d_call: TRBD1

cdr3_aa: CASKGERGLRSTDTQYF
cdr3_nt: TGTGCCAGCAAGGGAGAGCGGGGGTTACGGAGCACAGATACGCAGTATTTT
clone_size: -
j_call: TRBJ2-3
v_call: TRBV2
d_call: TRBD2

cdr3_aa: CASSLLLGTYNEQFF
cdr3_nt: TGCGCCAGCAGCTTGCTTCTGGGAACCTACAATGAGCAGTTCTTC
clone_size: -
j_call: TRBJ2-1
v_call: TRBV5-1
d_call: -

cdr3_aa: CASSAQSWSTDTQYF
cdr3_nt: TGCGCCAGCAGCGCCCAGAGCTGGAGCACAGATACGCAGTATTTT
clone_size: -
j_call: TRBJ2-3
v_call: TRBV5-1
d_call: -